This TCR beta chain was sequenced for a study of blood T cell repertoires in COVID-19. Across the study: T cells, B-cell-depleted T cells, or PBMCs provided the cDNA or gDNA that served as material.

Germline V gene sequence: CDR1 SGHKS, CDR2 YYEKEE (reference sequence). The CDR3 has 14 residues. The germline V and J ends were trimmed by 0 bases and 4 bases, with 10 bases remaining between them. Source study methods: Estimates of nucleated cell counts were drawn from the amplification of reference gene primers. The protocol was immunoSEQ multiplex PCR, while the TCRdb copy is restricted to in-frame clones and leaves out a portion. V, J and clone size were drawn from that table, and D and trimming were deduced from the DNA. This repertoire shows some 110,000 clones, less than 80% found once; its top ten account for around 2.5%.

The sample comprised peripheral blood. This receptor was taken from a man aged 50-60 years with acute or convalescent COVID-19. The chain is built from TRBV5-5 and TRBJ1-2, with a tentative D call TRBD1 (5 bases). DNA of the CDR3: TGTGCCAGCAGCTTGGGAGACAGTGCCTATGGCTACACCTTC. This sequence encodes CASSLGDSAYGYTF.